Listed below are T cell receptor beta chains from one sample, sequenced in a study of beta chain features in type 1 diabetes. Measured with immunoSEQ multiplex PCR; TCRdb has only the in-frame clones, and not every one. The data contain 300,000 to 450,000 clones, 15% to 20% of them singletons. What was sequenced was naive CD4+ T cells from blood. These receptor sequences come from a woman between 18 and 29 years old in good health. Both conserved end residues are part of each CDR3. The D gene is left open where the match is weak. Size tells how often a clone was seen (once, few, many) or the class of an expanded clone, and some rows leave it out.

d_call	v_call	j_call	clone_size	cdr3_aa	cdr3_nt
TRBD1	TRBV30	TRBJ2-3	few	CALDRGSWTDTQYF	TGTGCCTTAGACAGGGGGAGTTGGACAGATACGCAGTATTTT
TRBD1	TRBV7-9	TRBJ1-2	few	CASSSTGGRGYTF	TGTGCCAGCAGCTCCACAGGGGGTAGAGGCTACACCTTC
.	TRBV5-4	TRBJ2-3	.	CASSLVRGTDTQYF	TGTGCCAGCAGCTTGGTACGGGGGACAGATACGCAGTATTTT
.	TRBV4-2	TRBJ1-4	.	CASSQDRQWEGKLFF	TGTGCCAGCAGCCAAGACCGACAGTGGGAGGGAAAACTGTTTTTT
TRBD2	TRBV15	TRBJ2-7	once	CATSRGLAGTAYEQYF	TGTGCCACCAGCAGAGGACTAGCGGGAACAGCATACGAGCAGTACTTC
.	TRBV7-2	TRBJ1-1	.	CASSLRSERVEAFF	TGTGCCAGCAGCTTACGGTCAGAGAGGGTTGAAGCTTTCTTT
.	TRBV5-4	TRBJ1-2	.	CASSFDPQQGEVTF	TGTGCCAGCAGCTTTGACCCTCAACAAGGCGAGGTCACCTTC
TRBD1	TRBV18	TRBJ1-1	few	CASSPREGGFTEAFF	TGTGCCAGCTCACCACGAGAAGGGGGCTTCACTGAAGCTTTCTTT
TRBD1	TRBV4-1	TRBJ1-2	.	CASSQVGQGARYGYTF	TGCGCCAGCAGCCAAGTCGGACAGGGGGCAAGGTATGGCTACACCTTC
.	TRBV9	TRBJ2-3	few	CASSASPAGSSDTQYF	TGTGCCAGCAGCGCGAGTCCAGCGGGCTCTTCAGATACGCAGTATTTT
TRBD2	TRBV25-1	TRBJ2-1	.	CASSIAGVLNEQFF	TGTGCCAGCAGTATCGCGGGAGTTCTCAATGAGCAGTTCTTC
TRBD1	TRBV18	TRBJ1-2	.	CASSRGGGYTF	TGTGCCAGCTCACGAGGGGGCGGCTACACCTTC
.	TRBV29-1	TRBJ2-7	few	CSVAGPTYEQYF	TGCAGCGTTGCGGGTCCCACCTACGAGCAGTACTTC
TRBD1	TRBV5-1	TRBJ2-7	.	CASSYTGDASYEQYF	TGCGCCAGCAGCTATACAGGGGACGCATCCTACGAGCAGTACTTC
.	TRBV5-1	TRBJ2-3	.	CASSLGSSTDTQYF	TGCGCCAGCAGCTTGGGAAGCAGCACAGATACGCAGTATTTT
.	TRBV10-3	TRBJ2-7	.	CAISPYRTYEQYF	TGTGCCATCAGCCCGTACAGGACCTACGAGCAGTACTTC
TRBD1	TRBV29-1	TRBJ2-1	few	CSVEVGTGIMEQFF	TGCAGCGTTGAAGTGGGGACAGGGATCATGGAGCAGTTCTTC
TRBD1	TRBV2	TRBJ2-5	.	CASSLQGWKGETQYF	TGTGCCAGCAGCTTACAGGGGTGGAAGGGAGAGACCCAGTACTTC
TRBD1	TRBV29-1	TRBJ1-2	.	CSVETGDGGYTF	TGCAGCGTTGAAACAGGGGACGGTGGCTACACCTTC
TRBD1	TRBV25-1	TRBJ2-2	.	CASRPGQGAGELFF	TGTGCCAGCAGACCGGGACAGGGGGCCGGGGAGCTGTTTTTT
.	TRBV6-5	TRBJ1-1	.	CASSYRRESEAFF	TGTGCCAGCAGTTACCGGAGGGAATCTGAAGCTTTCTTT
TRBD2	TRBV19	TRBJ2-5	.	CASRTSGRASETQYF	TGTGCCAGCAGAACTAGCGGGAGGGCGAGTGAGACCCAGTACTTC
.	TRBV2	TRBJ2-2	.	CASTEEGNTGELFF	TGTGCCAGCACCGAGGAAGGGAACACCGGGGAGCTGTTTTTT
TRBD2	TRBV15	TRBJ2-1	few	CATSPRLANEQFF	TGTGCCACCAGCCCCCGACTAGCAAATGAGCAGTTCTTC
.	TRBV9	TRBJ2-3	few	CASSVGGPFDTQYF	TGTGCCAGCAGCGTAGGAGGCCCATTTGATACGCAGTATTTT
TRBD1	TRBV4-3	TRBJ2-2	few	CASSQEGQGNTGELFF	TGCGCCAGCAGCCAAGAGGGACAGGGAAACACCGGGGAGCTGTTTTTT
TRBD2	TRBV11-2	TRBJ2-7	few	CASSLGGGDEQYF	TGTGCCAGCAGCTTAGGGGGAGGGGACGAGCAGTACTTC
.	TRBV2	TRBJ1-5	.	CASSEGGVGNQPQHF	TGTGCCAGCAGTGAAGGGGGCGTGGGCAATCAGCCCCAGCATTTT
.	TRBV7-8	TRBJ1-5	.	CASSLGILNQPQHF	TGTGCCAGCAGCTTAGGCATACTTAATCAGCCCCAGCATTTT
.	TRBV9	TRBJ1-4	.	CASSLDSSPEKLFF	TGTGCCAGCAGCCTAGACTCGTCCCCGGAAAAACTGTTTTTT
TRBD1	TRBV4-1	TRBJ1-2	.	CASSQATGEGYGYTF	TGCGCCAGCAGCCAAGCCACAGGGGAAGGCTATGGCTACACCTTC
TRBD1	TRBV9	TRBJ2-3	few	CASSVAAGPQGTDTQYF	TGTGCCAGCAGCGTAGCCGCAGGACCACAGGGGACAGATACGCAGTATTTT
.	TRBV11-2	TRBJ2-2	few	CASSSTGELFF	TGTGCCAGCAGCTCAACCGGGGAGCTGTTTTTT
TRBD1	TRBV11-2	TRBJ2-1	once	CASSTYRGRDDEQFF	TGTGCCAGCAGCACCTACAGGGGGCGGGACGATGAGCAGTTCTTC
.	TRBV29-1	TRBJ1-1	.	CSVVEFLNTEAFF	TGCAGCGTTGTAGAGTTCTTGAACACTGAAGCTTTCTTT
.	TRBV11-2	TRBJ1-1	.	CASSPSTANTEAFF	TGTGCCAGCAGCCCCAGCACAGCGAACACTGAAGCTTTCTTT
.	TRBV30	TRBJ1-2	few	CAWSVLRGGGYTF	TGTGCCTGGAGTGTTCTCAGGGGTGGCGGCTACACCTTC